The 15 T cell receptor beta chains given below trace back to one sample, sequenced in a study of blood T cell repertoires in COVID-19. TCRdb's table, derived via immunoSEQ multiplex PCR, lists solely in-frame clones and lacks some. The data hold 260,000 or so clones, with roughly 79% observed a single time. The source material was peripheral blood. These receptors were collected from a woman of 80 years or more with COVID-19, enrolled during active disease.

This chain links TRBV12-5 with TRBJ2-1; TRBD2 matches 7 bases. Germline lookup yields CDR1 LGHNT and CDR2 FRNRAP. The ends lost 6 bases at V and 9 bases at J; junction bases unmatched: 5. The CDR3 length is 12 residues. Here the CDR3 DNA reads TGTGCTAGTGGCTCAGGGAGGGGTGAGCAGTTCTTC. Translating gives CASGSGRGEQFF.

The V and J genes are TRBV30 and TRBJ1-3; possibly TRBD1 for D (5 bases). Germline lookup yields CDR1 GTSNPN and CDR2 SVGIG (reference sequence). Deletions cut 8 bases from V and 8 bases from J, with 19 bases between. This CDR3 has 13 amino acids. This CDR3 is CASPGAFGDTIYF. CDR3 nucleotides: TGTGCCAGCCCTGGGGCGTTCGGAGACACCATATATTTT.

The chain is built from TRBV5-1 and TRBJ2-1; D may be TRBD2 (6 bases). The germline gives CDR1 SGHRS, CDR2 YFSETQ. Trimming removed 0 bases from V and 8 bases from J, with 12 bases in between. This CDR3 region has 14 residues. The CDR3 spells CASSLGPTSDEQFF. The CDR3 coding sequence is TGCGCCAGCAGCTTGGGGCCGACTAGTGATGAGCAGTTCTTC.

This chain uses TRBV6-5 with TRBJ1-1; 8 bases line up with TRBD1. The V gene's germline CDR1 is MNHEY and CDR2 SVGAGI. The ends lost 6 bases at V and 7 bases at J; junction bases unmatched: 10. CDR3 length: 14 amino acids. The chain's CDR3 is CASRRDGQGFEAFF. The DNA of the CDR3 is TGTGCCAGCAGGAGAGACGGACAGGGCTTTGAAGCTTTCTTT.

The CDR3 loop reads CASSLVPSAGREQFF. In DNA form, the CDR3 reads TGTGCCAGCAGCTTAGTTCCCTCGGCGGGTCGTGAGCAGTTCTTC. J is TRBJ2-1 and V is TRBV11-2, with a weak D call TRBD2 (5 bases). Per germline, CDR1 SGHAT and CDR2 FQNNGV. The CDR3 runs 15 residues. V lost 1 base to trimming and J lost 9 bases, with 16 bases between them.

The chain couples TRBV19 to TRBJ1-1; D is unresolved. From germline, CDR1 is LNHDA and CDR2 SQIVND (reference sequence). There are 11 residues in the CDR3. Trimming left V 6 bases short and J 5 bases short, with 7 bases between. As DNA, the CDR3 is TGTGCCAGTAGAGTTAGAACTGAAGCTTTCTTT. Encoded protein: CASRVRTEAFF. Together with reference TRBV19 and TRBJ1-1, the CDR3 gives the full variable domain: DGGITQSPKYLFRKEGQNVTLSCEQNLNHDAMYWYRQDPGQGLRLIYYSQIVNDFQKGDIAEGYSVSREKKESFPLTVTSAQKNPTAFYLCASRVRTEAFFGQGTRLTVV.

This clone was observed a handful of times. The chain links TRBV28 to TRBJ1-2; D possibly corresponds to TRBD1 (5 bases). Trimming pared 8 bases from V and 0 bases from J, leaving 13 bases between. Germline V gene lookup returns CDR1 MDHEN and CDR2 SYDVKM. The CDR3 extends over 14 amino acids. The DNA for the CDR3 is TGTGCCAGCCTACTTGGGGCGGCTAACTATGGCTACACCTTC. Translation: CASLLGAANYGYTF.

This clone was counted between two and nine times. V is TRBV4-1 and J is TRBJ1-3; 9 nucleotides line up with TRBD1. CDR1 MGHRA and CDR2 YSYEKL come from the germline V gene. This CDR3 is 15 amino acids long. The junction had 3 bases not matched to a gene; V was cut back by 4 bases and J by 2 bases. The CDR3 loop is CASSLQGAPGNTIYF. CDR3 in DNA: TGCGCCAGCAGCCTACAGGGGGCGCCTGGAAACACCATATATTTT.

The chain couples TRBV7-2 to TRBJ1-2; maybe TRBD1 (5 bases). Per germline, CDR1 SGHTA and CDR2 FQGNSA. CDR3 length: 16 residues. The V end was cut by 1 base, the J end by 0 bases, with 12 bases between. The CDR3 DNA reads TGTGCCAGCAGCTTAGACGCAGGGATCACTAACTATGGCTACACCTTC. It specifies CASSLDAGITNYGYTF.

CDR3 residues: CASSPSLGDGYTF. In nucleotides, the CDR3 is TGTGCCAGCTCACCTAGTTTGGGAGATGGCTACACCTTC. The V call is TRBV18, the J call TRBJ1-2; D uncertain. Germline lookup yields CDR1 KGHSH and CDR2 LQKENI. V lost 3 bases and J lost 6, with 11 bases in between. This CDR3 region has 13 residues.

The chain is built from TRBV28 and TRBJ2-3, with D possibly being TRBD2 (6 bases). Per germline, CDR1 MDHEN and CDR2 SYDVKM. V was clipped by 4 bases and J by 4 bases, with 18 bases between them. The CDR3 runs to 16 residues. CDR3 residues: CASSSPLGRTADTQYF. CDR3 coding DNA: TGTGCCAGCAGTTCCCCCCTGGGGAGGACCGCAGATACGCAGTATTTT.

The gene calls are TRBV6-5 and TRBJ1-2; 9 bases line up with TRBD1. CDR3 length: 16 amino acids. Trimming cost V 0 bases and J 5 bases; bases outside gene matches: 7. The V gene's germline CDR1 is MNHEY and CDR2 SVGAGI. The DNA of the CDR3 is TGTGCCAGCAGTTACTCGACGGGACAGGGTTTTTATGGCTACACCTTC. Its protein is CASSYSTGQGFYGYTF.

The V and J genes are TRBV6-5 and TRBJ1-6; D not certain. Germline V gene data show CDR1 as MNHEY and CDR2 as SVGAGI. V was shortened by 2 bases and J by 5 bases, with 7 bases between the two germline ends. This CDR3 is 14 amino acids long. The CDR3 loop reads CASSYEGDNSPLHF. In DNA, the CDR3 is TGTGCCAGCAGTTACGAGGGAGATAATTCACCCCTCCACTTT.

This chain links TRBV7-2 with TRBJ2-5; D possibly corresponds to TRBD1 (5 bases). CDR1 SGHTA and CDR2 FQGNSA come from the germline V gene. The CDR3 length is 13 residues. The V gene lost 4 bases and the J gene lost 5 bases, with 11 bases spanning the gap. CDR3 residues: CASSSGISETQYF. The CDR3 DNA reads as TGTGCCAGCAGCTCAGGGATCTCGGAGACCCAGTACTTC.

The chain has TRBV5-6 and TRBJ2-2, with TRBD1 matching 8 bases. J gave up 4 bases and V 4 bases, and 3 bases lay outside the gene matches. The CDR3 runs to 14 residues. From germline, CDR1 is SGHDT and CDR2 YYEEEE. CDR3 loop: CASSGQGITGELFF. CDR3 DNA sequence: TGTGCCAGCAGCGGACAGGGTATCACCGGGGAGCTGTTTTTT.